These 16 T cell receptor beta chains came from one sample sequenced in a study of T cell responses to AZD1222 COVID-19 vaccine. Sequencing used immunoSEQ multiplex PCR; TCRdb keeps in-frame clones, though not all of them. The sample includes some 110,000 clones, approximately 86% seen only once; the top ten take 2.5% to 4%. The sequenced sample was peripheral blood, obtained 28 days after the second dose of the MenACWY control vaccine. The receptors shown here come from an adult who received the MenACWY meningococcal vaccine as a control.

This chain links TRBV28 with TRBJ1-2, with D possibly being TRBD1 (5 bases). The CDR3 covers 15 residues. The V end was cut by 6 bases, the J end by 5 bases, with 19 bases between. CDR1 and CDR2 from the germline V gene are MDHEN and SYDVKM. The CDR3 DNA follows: TGTGCCAGCAGCTCTCCCCGCGGGGGTGGGTATGGCTACACCTTC. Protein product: CASSSPRGGGYGYTF.

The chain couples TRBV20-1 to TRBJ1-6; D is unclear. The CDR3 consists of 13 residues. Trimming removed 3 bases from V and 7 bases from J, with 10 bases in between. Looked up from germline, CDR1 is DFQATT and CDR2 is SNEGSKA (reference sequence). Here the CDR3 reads CSASAPPNSPLHF. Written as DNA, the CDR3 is TGCAGTGCTAGTGCCCCACCCAATTCACCCCTCCACTTT.

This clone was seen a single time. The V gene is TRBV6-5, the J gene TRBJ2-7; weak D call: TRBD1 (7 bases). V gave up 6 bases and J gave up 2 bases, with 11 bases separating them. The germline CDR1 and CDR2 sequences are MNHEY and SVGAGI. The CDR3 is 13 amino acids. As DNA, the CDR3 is TGTGCCAGCAGGGCGGGACAGACCTACGAGCAGTACTTC. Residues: CASRAGQTYEQYF.

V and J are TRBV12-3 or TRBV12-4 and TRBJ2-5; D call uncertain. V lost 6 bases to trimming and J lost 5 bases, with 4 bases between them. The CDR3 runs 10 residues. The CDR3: CASRGETQYF. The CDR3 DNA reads TGTGCCAGCAGAGGGGAGACCCAGTACTTC.

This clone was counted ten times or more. The DNA for the CDR3 is TGTGCCAGCAGATCCCCAGGGAGCACTGAAGCTTTCTTT. Its protein product is CASRSPGSTEAFF. J is TRBJ1-1 and V is TRBV28, with D tentatively TRBD1 (5 bases). Germline V gives CDR1 MDHEN, CDR2 SYDVKM. With 6 bases removed from V and 4 bases from J, the gap between germline ends came to 12 bases. The CDR3 is 13 residues long.

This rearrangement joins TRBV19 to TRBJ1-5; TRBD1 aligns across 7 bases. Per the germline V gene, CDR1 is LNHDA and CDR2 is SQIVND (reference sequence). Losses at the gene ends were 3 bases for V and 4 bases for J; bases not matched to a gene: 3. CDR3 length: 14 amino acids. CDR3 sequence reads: CASSIGTVNQPQHF. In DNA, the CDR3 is TGTGCCAGTAGTATCGGGACAGTAAATCAGCCCCAGCATTTT.

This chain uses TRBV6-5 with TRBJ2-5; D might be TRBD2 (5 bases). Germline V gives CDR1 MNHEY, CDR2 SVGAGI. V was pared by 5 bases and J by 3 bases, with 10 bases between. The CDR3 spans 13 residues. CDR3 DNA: TGTGCCAGCAGTCCCGGGATTGAAGAGACCCAGTACTTC. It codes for CASSPGIEETQYF.

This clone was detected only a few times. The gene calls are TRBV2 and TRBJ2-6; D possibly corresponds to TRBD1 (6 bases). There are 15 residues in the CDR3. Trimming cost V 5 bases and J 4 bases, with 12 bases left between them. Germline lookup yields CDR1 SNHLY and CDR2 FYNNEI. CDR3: CASSQTGSGANVLTF. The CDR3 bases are TGTGCCAGCAGTCAAACAGGGTCCGGGGCCAACGTCCTGACTTTC.

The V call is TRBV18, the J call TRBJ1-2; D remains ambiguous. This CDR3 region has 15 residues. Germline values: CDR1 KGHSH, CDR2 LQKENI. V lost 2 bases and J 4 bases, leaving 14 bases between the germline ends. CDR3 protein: CASSPTGQGFYGYTF. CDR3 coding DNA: TGTGCCAGCTCACCAACGGGCCAAGGTTTCTATGGCTACACCTTC.

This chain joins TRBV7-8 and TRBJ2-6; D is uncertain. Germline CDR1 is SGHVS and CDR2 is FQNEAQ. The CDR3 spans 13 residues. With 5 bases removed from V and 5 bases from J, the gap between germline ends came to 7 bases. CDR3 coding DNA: TGTGCCAGCAGCCCCTCCCGGGCCAACGTCCTGACTTTC. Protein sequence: CASSPSRANVLTF.

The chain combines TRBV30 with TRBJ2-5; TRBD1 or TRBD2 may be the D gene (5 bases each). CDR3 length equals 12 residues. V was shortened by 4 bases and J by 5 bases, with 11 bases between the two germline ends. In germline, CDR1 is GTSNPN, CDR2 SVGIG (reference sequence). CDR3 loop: CAWNLGPETQYF. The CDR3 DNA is TGTGCCTGGAATCTGGGACCCGAGACCCAGTACTTC.

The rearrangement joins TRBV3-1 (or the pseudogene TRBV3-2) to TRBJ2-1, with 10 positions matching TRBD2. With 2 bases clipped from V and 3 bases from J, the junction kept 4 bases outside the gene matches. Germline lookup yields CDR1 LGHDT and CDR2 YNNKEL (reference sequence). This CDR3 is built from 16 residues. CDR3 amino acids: CASSQQRGGLYNEQFF. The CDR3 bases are TGTGCCAGCAGCCAACAGCGGGGGGGACTCTACAATGAGCAGTTCTTC.

CDR3 sequence reads: CASSLSLETQYF. The DNA for the CDR3 is TGTGCCAGCAGCTTATCCCTCGAGACCCAGTACTTC. The chain has TRBV7-9 and TRBJ2-5; D uncertain. The CDR3 spans 12 residues. Germline assignment: CDR1 SEHNR and CDR2 FQNEAQ (reference sequence). Trimming removed 2 bases at V and 5 bases at J, with 6 bases between. Looking up the rest from reference TRBV7-9 and TRBJ2-5 gives the full variable domain: DTGVSQNPRHKITKRGQNVTFRCDPISEHNRLYWYRQTLGQGPEFLTYFQNEAQLEKSRLLSDRFSAERPKGSFSTLEIQRTEQGDSAMYLCASSLSLETQYFGPGTRLLVL.

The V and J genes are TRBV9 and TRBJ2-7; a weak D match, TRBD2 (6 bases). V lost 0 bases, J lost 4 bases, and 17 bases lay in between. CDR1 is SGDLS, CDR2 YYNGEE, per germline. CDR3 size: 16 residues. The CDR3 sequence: CASSVGGEVVSYEQYF. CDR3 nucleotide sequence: TGTGCCAGCAGCGTAGGAGGGGAGGTTGTGTCTTACGAGCAGTACTTC.

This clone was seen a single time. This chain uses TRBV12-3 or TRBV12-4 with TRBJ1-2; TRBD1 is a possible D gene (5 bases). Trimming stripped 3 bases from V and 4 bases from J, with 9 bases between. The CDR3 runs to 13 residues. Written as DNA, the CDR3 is TGTGCCAGCAGTTTGAGGGGAAGCTATGGCTACACCTTC. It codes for CASSLRGSYGYTF.

CDR3 residues: CASSFRQGGTEAFF. For the CDR3, the DNA is TGTGCCAGCAGCTTCAGACAGGGAGGCACTGAAGCTTTCTTT. The chain uses TRBV7-2 and TRBJ1-1, with TRBD1 identical over 7 bases. The germline CDR1 and CDR2 sequences are SGHTA and FQGNSA. The CDR3 is 14 amino acids. J was trimmed by 4 bases and V by 3 bases; bases with no gene match: 5.